The source of this T cell receptor (beta chain) is a study of tumor-infiltrating lymphocytes in primary liver carcinoma. Germline loops: CDR1 MGHRA, CDR2 YSYEKL. The CDR3 has 15 residues. The V and J ends lost 1 base and 16 bases respectively, with 23 bases between them. Co-extracted RNA and DNA came from 20-30 mg of unsorted bulk tissue. TCR beta cDNA was prepared out of roughly 520 ng total RNA by means of a constant-region primer. Libraries of TCR beta came from three nested multiplex PCR rounds with slightly modified ARM-PCR. A C-beta reverse primer was combined with TRBV1-TRBV30 forward primers in the first two PCR rounds, and each round had roughly 9 cycles. TCRdb reanalysed the multiplex PCR reads using MiXCR and keeps one entry per CDR3 protein. The sample contains 80,000 to 100,000 distinct CDR3 sequences, around 70% of which appear only once.

The receptor was isolated from a man in his forties with primary liver carcinoma and hepatitis B virus infection. The sequenced sample was tumor-adjacent normal liver tissue. The chain links TRBV4-1 to TRBJ2-1, with D possibly being TRBD1 (7 bases). The DNA of the CDR3 is TGCGCCAGCAGCCAAGTTTCTAGCAGCCCAGGGGGGCAATTCTTC. It encodes CASSQVSSSPGGQFF.